Described below is a single TCR beta chain sequence and its context. The table lists this clone with a few counts. Its antigen target is currently unknown. One base away there is no much larger clone; base qualities are not given. This sample was taken from a study of blood T cell repertoires in COVID-19 (dated by TCRdb to 2020 to 2022). Describing the broader study: Samples from collaborators originated in the United States, Italy and Spain and spanned both the acute and convalescent phases of COVID-19. The prospective study material was composed of cDNA or gDNA derived from T cells, B-cell-depleted T cells, or PBMCs. Subjects who had been exposed to COVID-19, were actively infected with it, or had recovered from it provided the deeply sampled blood TCRbeta repertoires that made up the dataset. The repertoires were made available in a free public database intended to serve as a resource for research on the immune response to SARS-CoV-2. Samples were obtained from the ongoing ImmuneRACE study (first 160 participants) and from 1,254 subjects provided by 6 global collaborators. Sample metadata almost always included a de-identified subject ID, COVID-19 status, age in years and sex. Where HLA class I and class II types were available, the types were taken from metadata supplied by the sample provider, not from assay-based typing.

TCRbeta CDR3 regions were amplified from genomic DNA using the immunoSEQ Assay, a bias-controlled multiplex PCR. Per the original workflow: Within the assay, amplification of reference gene primers was used to estimate how many nucleated cells each sample contained. To quantify the absolute abundance of each unique TCRbeta CDR3 rearrangement, sequence reads were collapsed and filtered. For each sample, productive Simpson clonality was calculated by taking the square root of Simpson's diversity index across productive rearrangements. TCRdb re-hosts the immuneACCESS table, in-frame sequences only. Its copies lack some clones; in the studies checked, an unresolved V gene accounts for under half of them, and the cause for the rest is not known. Clonal size and the V and J genes are those of that table, whereas D and trimming came from the DNA. The sample contains about 270,000 clones, approximately 86% of them found a single time. Together, the top ten hold about 10% of the sample.

The paper's findings and limits, for the study overall: Clinical and demographic metadata were provided uncurated, with the amount varying by source and participant.

V and J are truncated by 0 bases and 10 bases respectively, leaving an intervening sequence of 11 bases. From cysteine to phenylalanine, the CDR3 is 13 amino acids long. Only the CDR3 portion is preserved as DNA: 39 bases, with reading frame beginning at the first base. As encoded in the germline V gene (reference sequence), CDR1 is LGHDT while CDR2 is YNNKEL. The collaborating institutions used their own protocols to collect whole blood in K2EDTA tubes. For TCRbeta analysis, collaborators shipped samples as frozen whole blood, isolated PBMCs, or DNA extracted from either of those sample types. The sequencing sample was made of peripheral blood. The receptor's source is a man between 35 and 55 years old with active or convalescent COVID-19. The chain links TRBV3-1 (or the pseudogene TRBV3-2) with TRBJ2-3; TRBD2 might be the D gene, on 5 matching bases. The DNA sequence reads TGTGCCAGCAGCCAAGATAGGGCGGGCCCGCAGTATTTT. The translation is CASSQDRAGPQYF.